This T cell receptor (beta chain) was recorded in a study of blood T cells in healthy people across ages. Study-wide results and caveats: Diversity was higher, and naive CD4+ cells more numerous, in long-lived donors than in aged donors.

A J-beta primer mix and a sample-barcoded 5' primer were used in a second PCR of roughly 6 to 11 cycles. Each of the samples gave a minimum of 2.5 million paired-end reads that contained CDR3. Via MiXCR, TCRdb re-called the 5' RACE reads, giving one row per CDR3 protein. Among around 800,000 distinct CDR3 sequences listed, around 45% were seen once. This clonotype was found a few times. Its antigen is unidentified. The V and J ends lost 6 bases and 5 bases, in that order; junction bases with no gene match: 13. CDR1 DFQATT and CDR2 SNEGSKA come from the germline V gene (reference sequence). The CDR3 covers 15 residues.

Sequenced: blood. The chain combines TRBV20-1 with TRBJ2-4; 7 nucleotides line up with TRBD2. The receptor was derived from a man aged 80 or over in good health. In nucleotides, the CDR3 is TGCAGTGCCGGGAGAGCTAGCGGAGGGCAAAACATTCAGTACTTC. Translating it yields CSAGRASGGQNIQYF.